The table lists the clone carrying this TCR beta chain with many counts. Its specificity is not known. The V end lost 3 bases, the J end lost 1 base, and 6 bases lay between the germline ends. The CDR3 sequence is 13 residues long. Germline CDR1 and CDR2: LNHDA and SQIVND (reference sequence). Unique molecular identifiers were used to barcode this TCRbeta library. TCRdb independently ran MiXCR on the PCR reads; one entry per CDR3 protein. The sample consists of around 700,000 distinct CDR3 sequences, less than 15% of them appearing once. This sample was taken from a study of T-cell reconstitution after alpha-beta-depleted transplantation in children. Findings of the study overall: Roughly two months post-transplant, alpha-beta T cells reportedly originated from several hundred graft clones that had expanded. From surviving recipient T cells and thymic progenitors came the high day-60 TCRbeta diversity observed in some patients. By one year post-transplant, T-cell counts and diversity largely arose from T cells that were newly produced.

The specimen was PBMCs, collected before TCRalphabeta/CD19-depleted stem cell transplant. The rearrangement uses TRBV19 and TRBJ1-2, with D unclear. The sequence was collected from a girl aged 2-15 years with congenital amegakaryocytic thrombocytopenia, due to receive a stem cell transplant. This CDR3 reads CASSITRNYGYTF. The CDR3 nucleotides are TGTGCCAGTAGTATCACCCGTAACTATGGCTACACCTTC.